Given below is one T cell receptor beta chain in context. Categorization into cohorts depended on clinical history that participants reported. CDR1 and CDR2 (germline): SNHLY, FYNNEI. This CDR3 is built from 14 residues. V was pared by 3 bases and J by 5 bases, with 4 bases of the junction left unmatched. The data were obtained in a study of blood T cell repertoires in COVID-19. Study-wide background: Donors in Cohort 3 counted as recovered after two negative PCRs, clearance, or symptom resolution. There were acute and convalescent COVID-19 samples, and they came from the United States, Italy and Spain.

Some clones are missing from TCRdb's copy, which holds only in-frame ones; the method was immunoSEQ multiplex PCR. The sample has 150,000 to 200,000 clones; less than 80% are singletons. This clonotype was sampled from a woman aged 70-85 years in a cohort exposed to, infected with or recovered from COVID-19 (not recorded which). The rearrangement links TRBV2 to TRBJ1-5; 7 nucleotides line up with TRBD1. The sequencing input was PBMCs or T cells enriched from blood (not recorded which). CDR3 coding DNA: TGTGCCAGCAGTGACCGGGACAGACATCAGCCCCAGCATTTT. This gives the protein CASSDRDRHQPQHF. Looking up the rest from reference TRBV2 and TRBJ1-5 gives the full variable domain: EPEVTQTPSHQVTQMGQEVILRCVPISNHLYFYWYRQILGQKVEFLVSFYNNEISEKSEIFDDQFSVERPDGSNFTLKIRSTKLEDSAMYFCASSDRDRHQPQHFGDGTRLSIL.